This TCR beta chain was captured by sequencing in a study of blood T cell repertoires in COVID-19. About the research overall: The samples span acute and convalescent COVID-19 from the United States, Italy and Spain. Sample material is recorded as cDNA or gDNA derived from T cells, B-cell-depleted T cells, or PBMCs.

Deletions cut 4 bases from V and 5 bases from J, with 9 bases between. The CDR3 has 13 amino acids. CDR1 SNHLY and CDR2 FYNNEI come from the germline V gene. Produced via immunoSEQ multiplex PCR; TCRdb's table is partial and in-frame only. The profile shows more than 70,000 clones, about four fifths of them singletons. The V call is TRBV2, the J call TRBJ2-1; D is ambiguous. The receptor was isolated from a woman between 70 and 85 years old with acute or convalescent COVID-19. The sample was peripheral blood. CDR3 loop: CASSADWNNEQFF. The CDR3 region has the DNA TGTGCCAGCAGTGCCGACTGGAACAATGAGCAGTTCTTC.